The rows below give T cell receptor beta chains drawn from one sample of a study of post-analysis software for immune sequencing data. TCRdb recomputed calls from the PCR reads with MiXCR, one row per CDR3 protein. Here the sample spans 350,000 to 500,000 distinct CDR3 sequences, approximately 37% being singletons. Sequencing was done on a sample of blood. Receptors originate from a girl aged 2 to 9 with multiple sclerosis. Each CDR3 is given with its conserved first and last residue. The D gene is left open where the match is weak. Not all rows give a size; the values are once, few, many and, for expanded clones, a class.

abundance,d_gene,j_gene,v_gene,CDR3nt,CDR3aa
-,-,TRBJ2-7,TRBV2,TGTGCCAGCAGCCGACTAGAATATACCTACGAGCAGTACTTC,CASSRLEYTYEQYF
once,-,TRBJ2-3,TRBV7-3,TGTGCCAGCAGCTTAAGCCCCGGGGCCGCTCAGTATTTT,CASSLSPGAAQYF
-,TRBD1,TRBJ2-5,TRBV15,TGTGCCACCAGCAGAGACATGGGGACAGGGGAAGAGACCCAGTACTTC,CATSRDMGTGEETQYF
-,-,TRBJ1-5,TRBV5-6,TGTGCCAGCAGCCATGGACAGCATCAGCCCCAGCATTTT,CASSHGQHQPQHF
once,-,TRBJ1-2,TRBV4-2,TGTGCCAGCAGCCAAGTGGGGGCGGCAGGTCCGGGCTACACCTTC,CASSQVGAAGPGYTF
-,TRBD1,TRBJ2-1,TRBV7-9,TGTGCCAGCAGCCCGGGACAGTTTTTGCATGAGCAGTTCTTC,CASSPGQFLHEQFF
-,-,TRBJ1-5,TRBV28,TGTGCCAGCAACCAAGACGGATATCAGCCCCGGCATTTT,CASNQDGYQPRHF
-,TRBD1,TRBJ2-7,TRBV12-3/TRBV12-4,TGTGCCAGCATGCAGGGGGTCTCCTACGAGCAGTACTTC,CASMQGVSYEQYF
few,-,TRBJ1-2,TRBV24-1,TGTGCCACCAGTGATCCCCCTGGCAGGGCTAACTATGGCTACACCTTC,CATSDPPGRANYGYTF
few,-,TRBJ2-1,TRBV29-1,TGCAGCGTTGCGACTAGGAAGACCGGCGATGAGCAGTTCTTC,CSVATRKTGDEQFF
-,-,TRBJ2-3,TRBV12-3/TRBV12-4,TGTGCCAGCAGTTTACTGGGTCGTTCTTCTAGCACAGATACGCAGTATTTT,CASSLLGRSSSTDTQYF
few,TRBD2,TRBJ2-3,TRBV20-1,TGCAGTGCTAGAGACGCCCGGGAGGGCACAGATACGCAGTATTTT,CSARDAREGTDTQYF
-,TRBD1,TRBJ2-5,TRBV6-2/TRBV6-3,TGTGCCAGCAGTCCGACAGGGGGACCGCAAGAGACCCAGTACTTC,CASSPTGGPQETQYF
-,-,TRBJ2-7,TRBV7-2,TGTGCCAGCAGCTTATACGTGCGGGTATTCGGCTCCTACGAGCAGTACTTC,CASSLYVRVFGSYEQYF
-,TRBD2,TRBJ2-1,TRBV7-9,TGTGCCAGCGGGCTAGCGGGAGGCAATGAGCAGTTCTTC,CASGLAGGNEQFF
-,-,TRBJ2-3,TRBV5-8,TGTGCCAGCAGCTTGTCTAAGGGTTCGGCAGATACGCAGTATTTT,CASSLSKGSADTQYF
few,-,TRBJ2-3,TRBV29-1,TGCAGCGGCCTAAGCGCGACTTTTACAGATACGCAGTATTTT,CSGLSATFTDTQYF
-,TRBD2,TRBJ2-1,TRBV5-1,TGCGCCAGCAGACCCGGACTAGCCGTCAATGAGCAGTTCTTC,CASRPGLAVNEQFF
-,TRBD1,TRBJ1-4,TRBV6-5,TGTGCCAGCAGTCAACTGACAGGGGCGGGTGAAAAACTGTTTTTT,CASSQLTGAGEKLFF
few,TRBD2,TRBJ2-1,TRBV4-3,TGCGCCAGCAGCCAAGGACTAGCAGGTGAGCAGTTCTTC,CASSQGLAGEQFF
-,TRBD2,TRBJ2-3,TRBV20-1,TGCAGTCAACTAGGGACTAGCGAACCAAGCACAGATACGCAGTATTTT,CSQLGTSEPSTDTQYF
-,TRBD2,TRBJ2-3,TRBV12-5,TGTGCTAGTGGTGACCCGAACGCGGGAGGGCATCCAGATACGCAGTATTTT,CASGDPNAGGHPDTQYF
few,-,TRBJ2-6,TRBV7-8,TGTGCCAGCAGTACCTACTCTGGGGCCAACGTCCTGACTTTC,CASSTYSGANVLTF
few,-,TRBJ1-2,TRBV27,TGTGCCAGCAGTTTAGGGGGGGCGAGTGGCTACACCTTC,CASSLGGASGYTF
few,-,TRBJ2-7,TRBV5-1,TGCGCCAGCAGCGTGCATAGGGACGAGCAGTACTTC,CASSVHRDEQYF
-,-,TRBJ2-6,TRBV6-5,TGTGCCAGCAGTTACTCGAGAATCAACGTCCTGACTTTC,CASSYSRINVLTF
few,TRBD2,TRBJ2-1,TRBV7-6,TGTGCCAGCAGCTGGCTAGCGGGAGGGTACAATGAGCAGTTCTTC,CASSWLAGGYNEQFF